These 11 T cell receptor beta chains came from one sample sequenced in a study of shared clonotypes between healthy human individuals. Only in-frame clones appear in the TCRdb table, and some are missing; sequencing was by immunoSEQ multiplex PCR. The sample includes roughly 2,300,000 clones, under 95% of them seen just once. Sequences were obtained from naive CD4+ T cells from PBMCs. Documented subset: CD45RA+ positively selected. These receptors were collected from a man aged 18 to 30 in good health. Some clones in this sample may be carry-over from other donors' samples.

This chain connects TRBV10-1 to TRBJ2-5; tentative D call: TRBD2 (5 bases). The germline gives CDR1 WNHNN, CDR2 SYGVQD (reference sequence). The CDR3 totals 12 residues. The ends were cut back, 8 bases at V and 9 bases at J, with 16 bases in the middle. In DNA form, the CDR3 reads TGCGCCAGCTCGGGATCCACTGGGGCCCAGTACTTC. Translating it yields CASSGSTGAQYF.

This chain links TRBV2 with TRBJ1-4, with a weak D call TRBD1 (5 bases). The CDR3 runs 18 residues. V lost 3 bases, J lost 2 bases, and 19 bases lay in between. The V gene's germline CDR1 is SNHLY and CDR2 FYNNEI. Written as DNA, the CDR3 is TGTGCCAGCAGTGAGAGGGGCGTGGGAGGATGGACTAATGAAAAACTGTTTTTT. Protein: CASSERGVGGWTNEKLFF.

This clone occurred once. This chain joins TRBV6-6 and TRBJ2-7, with D tentatively TRBD1 (6 bases). Between the trimmed V and J ends, which lost 4 bases and 7 bases, there was a span of 14 bases. Germline V gives CDR1 MNHNY, CDR2 SVGAGI (reference sequence). This CDR3 spans 13 amino acids. CDR3 protein: CASSLHSGTEQYF. The CDR3 DNA follows: TGTGCCAGCAGTTTACACTCCGGGACAGAGCAGTACTTC.

With regard to this clone: Within the sample, other DNA sequences also encode this same CDR3. The CDR3 bases are TGTGCCAGCAGCTCGACAGGGTCTGGGGCCAACGTCCTGACTTTC. Amino acid sequence: CASSSTGSGANVLTF. The chain links TRBV7-3 to TRBJ2-6; the match to TRBD1 covers 7 bases. The CDR3 is 15 residues long. The germline gives CDR1 SGHTA, CDR2 FQGTGA. J gave up 1 base and V 4 bases, and 1 base lay outside the gene matches.

The rearrangement links TRBV18 to TRBJ2-3, with D tentatively TRBD1 or TRBD2 (5 bases each). Trimming pared 2 bases from V and 3 bases from J, leaving 12 bases between. CDR3 length: 15 residues. Germline values: CDR1 KGHSH, CDR2 LQKENI. The CDR3 coding sequence is TGTGCCAGCTCACCAGGGACCCGGACGACAGATACGCAGTATTTT. This translates into CASSPGTRTTDTQYF.

V and J are TRBV28 and TRBJ2-5; 10 nucleotides line up with TRBD1. This CDR3 contains 15 residues. From germline, CDR1 is MDHEN and CDR2 SYDVKM. Germline trimming cut 3 bases from V and 3 bases from J; bases unmatched to any gene: 4. The CDR3 DNA sequence: TGTGCCAGCAGTTTTGTTGGACAGGGGGAAGAGACCCAGTACTTC. This encodes CASSFVGQGEETQYF. The full variable domain, in which reference TRBV28 and TRBJ2-5 provide the parts outside the CDR3, is DVKVTQSSRYLVKRTGEKVFLECVQDMDHENMFWYRQDPGLGLRLIYFSYDVKMKEKGDIPEGYSVSREKKERFSLILESASTNQTSMYLCASSFVGQGEETQYFGPGTRLLVL.

The chain couples TRBV28 to TRBJ2-5; D is unclear. The CDR3 is 18 residues long. CDR1 is MDHEN and CDR2 is SYDVKM in the germline V gene. Between the trimmed V and J ends, which lost 6 bases and 2 bases, there was a span of 25 bases. This CDR3 is CASSPQVLSHRGQETQYF. CDR3 nucleotides: TGTGCCAGCAGCCCCCAGGTTTTATCCCATAGAGGACAAGAGACCCAGTACTTC.

The chain has TRBV11-2 and TRBJ2-3, with TRBD1 matching 8 bases. Germline CDR1 is SGHAT and CDR2 is FQNNGV. The trim removed 8 bases at V and 2 bases at J, leaving 12 bases unmatched. This CDR3 is built from 16 residues. The CDR3 DNA follows: TGTGCCAGCCGATCCTCCCGCAGGGGGCACACAGATACGCAGTATTTT. The encoded protein is CASRSSRRGHTDTQYF.

V and J are TRBV28 and TRBJ1-5, with a tentative D call TRBD1 (5 bases). This CDR3 has 16 amino acids. Per the germline V gene, CDR1 is MDHEN and CDR2 is SYDVKM. Trimming left V 7 bases short and J 1 base short, with 17 bases between. CDR3 in amino acids: CASTALGVGSNQPQHF. CDR3 sequence (DNA): TGTGCCAGCACCGCTTTAGGGGTTGGGAGCAATCAGCCCCAGCATTTT.

The chain carries TRBV6-1 and TRBJ2-7; D is perhaps TRBD1 (5 bases). The CDR3 length is 16 residues. Per the germline V gene, CDR1 is MNHNS and CDR2 is SASEGT. V was clipped by 2 bases and J by 2 bases, with 16 bases between them. CDR3 region: CASSESSGMNTYEQYF. The CDR3 DNA reads TGTGCCAGCAGTGAAAGCTCAGGGATGAATACCTACGAGCAGTACTTC.

The V and J genes are TRBV27 and TRBJ2-3; 8 bases align to TRBD2. The V gene's germline CDR1 is MNHEY and CDR2 SMNVEV (reference sequence). The length of the CDR3 is 14 residues. After removal of 7 bases from V and 9 bases from J, the junction contained 12 bases not matched to a gene. CDR3 coding DNA: TGTGCCAGCACATATAGCGGGACTTTAAGGACGCAGTATTTT. Translated, it gives CASTYSGTLRTQYF.